This TCR beta chain was recovered during a study of blood T cell repertoires in COVID-19. Whole-study context: In each case, the material was cDNA or gDNA derived from T cells, B-cell-depleted T cells, or PBMCs.

The V and J ends lost 5 bases and 7 bases, in that order; junction bases with no gene match: 4. There are 14 residues in the CDR3. Germline V gene data show CDR1 as PRHDT and CDR2 as FYEKMQ (reference sequence). Under the authors' procedure: Estimation of nucleated cell counts relied on the amplification of reference gene primers. Measured with immunoSEQ multiplex PCR; TCRdb has only the in-frame clones, and not every one. V and J calls and clone size come straight from that table; D and trimming were deduced from the DNA. Altogether roughly 200,000 clones are present, around 85% being singletons, with the ten largest covering approximately 9.9%.

The chain links TRBV13 to TRBJ2-1; 11 nucleotides align to TRBD1. The sequenced material came from peripheral blood. The sequence came from a human donor with active or convalescent COVID-19. The donor label of this sample is uncertain. The CDR3 sequence: CASSRRDRGNEQFF. CDR3 nucleotides: TGTGCCAGCAGCCGTCGGGACAGGGGGAATGAGCAGTTCTTC.